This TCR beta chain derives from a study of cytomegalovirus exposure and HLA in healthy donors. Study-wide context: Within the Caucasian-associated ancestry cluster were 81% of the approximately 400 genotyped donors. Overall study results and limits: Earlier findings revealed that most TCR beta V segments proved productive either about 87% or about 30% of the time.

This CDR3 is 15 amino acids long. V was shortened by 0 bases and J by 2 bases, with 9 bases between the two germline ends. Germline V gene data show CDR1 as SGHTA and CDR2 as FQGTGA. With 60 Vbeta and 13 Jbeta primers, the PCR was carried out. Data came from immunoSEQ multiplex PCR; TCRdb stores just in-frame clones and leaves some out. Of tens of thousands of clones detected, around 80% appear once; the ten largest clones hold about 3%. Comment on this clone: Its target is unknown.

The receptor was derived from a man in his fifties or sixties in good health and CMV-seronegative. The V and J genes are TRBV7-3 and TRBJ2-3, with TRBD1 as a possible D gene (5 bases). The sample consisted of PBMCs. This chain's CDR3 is CASSLTGAYTDTQYF. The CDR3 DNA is TGTGCCAGCAGCTTAACTGGGGCCTACACAGATACGCAGTATTTT.